This TCR beta chain was observed in a study of radiation and T cells in renal cell carcinoma (dated by TCRdb to 2020 to 2021). Turning to the overall study: A total of 50 to 55 samples underwent TCR beta sequencing, made up of about 25 tumors and some 27 peripheral blood samples. The last blood draw happened 4 weeks after radiation, timed to coincide with nephrectomy. Across all 50 or so samples, 3.5 million to 4.5 million unique CDR3 nucleotide sequences encoding 2,658,974 unique CDR3 amino acid sequences were identified.

TCR beta libraries were generated from genomic DNA with the immunoSEQ kit, following the manufacturer's recommendations. Library preparation used a first multiplex PCR with proprietary primers, then a second PCR adding unique barcodes, with bead cleanups after each round. A positive control reaction and a negative control reaction, both provided in the kit, were run with every batch of samples. The final libraries were assessed on an Agilent 4200 TapeStation D1000 ScreenTape, pooled by volume, and quantified by qPCR. Sequencing was performed on an Illumina NextSeq500 with a MidOutput 150-cycle cartridge, and 156 Read1 and 15 Index1 cycles were run with kit custom primers. The pooled library was loaded at 0.95 to 1 pM, with a roughly 22% PhiX control spiked in. On the study's bioinformatics: Vendor-processed data were analyzed in R, with a clonotype defined as all T cells sharing the same CDR3 nucleotide sequence. In the clone abundance analyses, frequencies were normalized to the 10,000 most abundant clones in each sample. Public T cell clones, which averaged fewer than five per sample, were removed prior to analysis. A difference in abundance of at least 32-fold between compartments was used to define tumor-enriched and baseline blood-enriched clonotypes. A beta-binomial differential abundance model was used to identify clonotypes that were expanded or contracted between blood time points. Tumor-blood repertoire similarity was measured with the Baroni-Urbani and Buser coefficient, and group comparisons used two-tailed Wilcoxon tests in R. As stored in TCRdb, this immuneACCESS dataset retains in-frame rearrangements with V and J assigned. A fraction of the clones does not appear; measured against another copy, unresolved V genes explain less than half of the discrepancy, and the remainder lacks a known reason. Clone size and the V and J calls come from that table; the DNA yielded D and trimming. In this sample the table shows some 150,000 clones, 86% of which occur a single time. Less than 20% of the sample rests with the top ten.

Comment on this clone: The clone's antigen remains unknown. No base qualities exist here, and no much larger clone lies one base off it.

General findings and caveats noted by the study authors: Because pretreatment tumor biopsies were not available, the baseline intratumoral presence of clonotypes could not be determined. The single-armed trial design could not address effects of radiation dose or scheduling on the TCR repertoire. In blood, the top tumor clonotypes increased between baseline and 2 weeks post-radiation and then shrank by 4 weeks, which suggests that tumor-resident clones expanded only transiently. Blood repertoire dynamics were not followed beyond 4 weeks after treatment.

The intended sense of this specimen's time point label: blood 4 weeks post-SBRT, at nephrectomy. The meaning of the sample's treatment or condition label: 15 Gy SBRT to primary tumor, nephrectomy 4 weeks later. The samples were obtained from a clinical trial, where primary renal cell carcinomas were treated with 15 Gy stereotactic body radiation therapy and then removed by nephrectomy 4 weeks afterward. To track tumor-enriched clonotypes, serial peripheral blood was sampled from radiation-treated patients at baseline and at 2 weeks and 4 weeks after SBRT. Renal cell carcinoma with clear cell pathology was present in all patients. The QIAamp DNA Blood Mini Kit (Qiagen) was used to prepare genomic DNA for TCR sequencing. The analyses included only samples that passed all quality control checks. CDR1 is given as SNHLY and CDR2 as FYNNEI, both from the germline V gene. Its CDR3 holds 13 amino acids, cysteine through phenylalanine. This entry keeps only the CDR3 DNA: 39 bases, framed from base 1. V loses 3 bases, J loses 0 bases, and the germline ends lie 5 bases apart.

This sequence uses TRBV2 and TRBJ1-1; the D gene lacks a confident call. The source is a woman between 50 and 59 years old with renal cell carcinoma. The source was blood, collected from a patient whose treatment included radiotherapy and nephrectomy. At the DNA level, the sequence is TGTGCCAGCAGTGAGGCGGTGAACACTGAAGCTTTCTTT. The resulting protein is CASSEAVNTEAFF. The full variable domain, completed from the reference TRBV2 and TRBJ1-1 proteins outside the CDR3, reads EPEVTQTPSHQVTQMGQEVILRCVPISNHLYFYWYRQILGQKVEFLVSFYNNEISEKSEIFDDQFSVERPDGSNFTLKIRSTKLEDSAMYFCASSEAVNTEAFFGQGTRLTVV.